Below are 2 T cell receptor beta chains sequenced from a single sample in a study of cytomegalovirus exposure and HLA in healthy donors. The PCR ran on 60 Vbeta and 13 Jbeta primers. Only in-frame clones appear in the TCRdb table, and some are missing; sequencing was by immunoSEQ multiplex PCR. The sample consists of a few hundred thousand clones, 80% to 90% of them appearing once. Sequenced sample: PBMCs. The source is a man in his thirties or forties in good health and CMV-seronegative.

On this clone itself: Other DNA sequences in the same sample also yield this CDR3. V is TRBV9 and J is TRBJ2-7; weak D call: TRBD2 (5 bases). The CDR3 loop spans 14 amino acids. Germline assignment: CDR1 SGDLS and CDR2 YYNGEE. Trimming took 0 bases from V and 4 from J, leaving 11 bases between them. In DNA form, the CDR3 reads TGTGCCAGCAGCGTAGGAGGAGGTGGATACGAGCAGTACTTC. Translated, it gives CASSVGGGGYEQYF.

This chain uses TRBV4-2 with TRBJ1-6, with D uncertain. Germline V gene data show CDR1 as LGHNA and CDR2 as YNFKEQ. Trimming left V 8 bases short and J 6 bases short, with 17 bases between. This CDR3 is 15 amino acids long. CDR3 region: CASGSSGSFNSPLHF. DNA for the CDR3: TGTGCCAGCGGTTCCTCCGGGTCTTTTAATTCACCCCTCCACTTT.